This TCR beta chain was identified during a study of shared clonotypes between healthy human individuals (dated by TCRdb to the early 2020s). About the study as a whole: Three men and two women, aged 18 to 49 years, made up the cohort. For each donor, three plates each were used for CD4 naive and CD4 memory, two plates were used for CD8 naive, and one plate was used for CD8 memory. The study deeply sequenced blood TCR repertoires of roughly five healthy adults to estimate repertoire size and the extent of clonotype sharing between individuals. To increase sequencing depth and limit assay-specific biases, different laboratories used diverse techniques to prepare libraries and sequence TCR repertoires. Per donor, leukapheresis produced somewhere between about 0.85 and 10 billion PBMCs.

Reading from cysteine to phenylalanine, the CDR3 counts 12 amino acids. The kept DNA is CDR3 alone, 36 bases in frame from the first base. CDR1 and CDR2 (SQVTM, ANQGSEA) derive from the germline V gene. A distance of 12 bases separates the germline ends of V and J, which lose 7 bases and 5 bases respectively. Notes on this clone: Its recognized antigen is unknown. No base quality information exists; no much larger clone differs at one position.

Study-wide findings and limitations: When a few donors were compared, the shared fraction of clonotypes was around 5% for naive CD4, 3.5% for naive CD8, 2% to 2.5% for memory CD4, and roughly 0.43% for memory CD8. Sampling was limited to blood, and TCR repertoires in tissue likely differ from TCR repertoires in blood. Higher generation probabilities were observed for clonotypes shared by all four sorted-subset donors than for non-shared clonotypes. Based on pairwise subsampling, the degree of clonotype sharing among donors was expected to be affected by sequencing depth. Incomplete sequencing was indicated by rarefaction of sorted-subset datasets, despite the large sequencing depth. Naive subsets generally had larger estimated clonotype richness than memory subsets did. The genetic and exposure-history diversity represented was limited by the small number of donors.

For the CD8 naive samples, CD45RO-negative cells were positively selected for CCR7, yielding a CD45RA+CCR7+ population from which TemRA cells were excluded. Donors were healthy HIV-negative adults with no recently reported acute infections or vaccinations. Every donor was a Caucasian adult living in Nashville, Tennessee, USA. Blood was obtained by leukapheresis, after which PBMCs were separated by Ficoll-Histopaque density gradient centrifugation and cryopreserved in liquid nitrogen vapor phase. Analytical flow cytometry was used to check the purity and quantity of every magnetically sorted T cell population. Genomic DNA was isolated from each sorted fraction and quantified by UV absorbance on a Nanodrop 2000c. Using the deep immunoSEQ assay, multiplex PCR amplified TCR CDR3 regions from genomic DNA. Extracted genomic DNA from each cell subset was spread evenly across all wells of several immunoSEQ 96-well plates, with each plate serving as a replicate. Each replicate PCR for sorted subsets received about 200 ng genomic DNA, equal to roughly 29,000 T cell genomes. Purified libraries were quantified with a Qubit 3.0 fluorometer, sized on a Bioanalyzer 2100, and re-quantified with the KAPA Library Quantification kit. Every immunoSEQ 96-well plate was sequenced on a separate single-read 150-cycle Illumina NextSeq 550 flow cell. Per the authors' processing: The immunoSEQ output contained only junctional sequences without quality scores, so filtering could not match that applied to full-length reads. Sequences were annotated with PyIR, a Python wrapper for IgBLAST v1.9, using IMGT germline references to assign V/J genes and CDR3. Reads were filtered out if the reads had weak V/J assignments (E-value above 1e-6), no CDR3, stop codons, out-of-frame junctions, or ambiguous translated residues. V3J clonotypes were defined as sequences sharing the same inferred V gene, J gene, and CDR3 amino acid sequence. To compute the percentage overlap between repertoires, the number of shared unique clonotypes was divided by the size of the smaller repertoire. Richness of each repertoire was evaluated using RTK rarefaction, the Chao1 estimator, and Recon v2.1 estimates of unobserved clonotypes. For all TCRbeta clonotypes obtained by the gDNA method from a few donors, generation probabilities were computed with OLGA. Drawn from immuneACCESS, this table holds only the in-frame rearrangements with V and J called that TCRdb kept. Clones are partly lost; checked studies trace under half to an unresolved V gene and leave the rest unexplained. V, J and clone size were drawn from that table, and D and trimming were deduced from the DNA. The sample includes 550,000 to 750,000 clones, with about 95% observed a single time. In total, the top ten clones hold approximately 0.1% of the sample.

The chain uses TRBV29-1 and TRBJ2-1; the D gene is possibly TRBD1 or TRBD2, with 5 bases matching each. Sequencing was performed on naive CD8+ T cells sorted from blood. In light of the paper, this sample's cell subset or site label describes: CD45RA+CCR7+. The receptor comes from a woman in her 30s in good health. The DNA sequence is given as TGCAGCGGCCGGGACGGAGACAATGAGCAGTTCTTC. This encodes CSGRDGDNEQFF.